The 8 T cell receptor beta chains listed next were all sequenced from one sample in a study of T cell repertoires in ileal Crohn's disease. TCRdb's copy holds only in-frame clones and misses some; the assay was immunoSEQ multiplex PCR. The sample has 30,000 or so clones, roughly 77% seen once. The sequenced sample was ileal tissue. These receptors were taken from an adult with Crohn's disease.

The chain is built from TRBV6-1 and TRBJ2-7; D possibly corresponds to TRBD1 (6 bases). Between the trimmed V and J ends, which lost 8 bases and 3 bases, there was a span of 14 bases. The CDR3 totals 13 residues. The V gene's germline CDR1 is MNHNS and CDR2 SASEGT. The CDR3 bases are TGTGCCAGCCTAACAGGGTGGATCTACGAGCAGTACTTC. Translated: CASLTGWIYEQYF.

The chain links TRBV19 to TRBJ2-2; 12 bases fit TRBD2. V was clipped by 6 bases and J by 4 bases; unmatched bases: 3. Per germline, CDR1 LNHDA and CDR2 SQIVND (reference sequence). The CDR3 consists of 15 residues. The CDR3 is CASRGLAGFTGELFF. In DNA, the CDR3 is TGTGCCAGTAGGGGACTAGCGGGCTTCACCGGGGAGCTGTTTTTT.

The V gene is TRBV6-5, the J gene TRBJ1-1, with D tentatively TRBD1 (5 bases). The CDR3 contains 15 residues. Germline-derived CDR1 and CDR2 are MNHEY and SVGAGI. Trimming shortened V by 6 bases and J by 4 bases, and 18 bases separated the two germline ends. This chain's CDR3 is CASSGSDFGGTEAFF. The CDR3 coding sequence is TGTGCCAGCAGCGGGAGCGATTTTGGGGGCACTGAAGCTTTCTTT.

The rearrangement joins TRBV7-8 to TRBJ2-2, with D tentatively TRBD2 (6 bases). The CDR3 spans 16 residues. Between the trimmed V and J ends, which lost 5 bases and 4 bases, there was a span of 17 bases. Germline V gives CDR1 SGHVS, CDR2 FQNEAQ. The CDR3 reads CASSLETSARTGELFF. For the CDR3, the DNA is TGTGCCAGCAGCCTCGAGACTAGTGCGCGCACCGGGGAGCTGTTTTTT.

The V gene is TRBV19, the J gene TRBJ2-2; 8 nucleotides line up with TRBD1. The junction had 2 bases not matched to a gene; V was cut back by 2 bases and J by 0 bases. The germline CDR1 and CDR2 sequences are LNHDA and SQIVND (reference sequence). CDR3 size: 16 residues. For the CDR3, the DNA is TGTGCCAGTAGTATAAGGGGACAGGCGAACACCGGGGAGCTGTTTTTT. It yields the protein CASSIRGQANTGELFF.

The chain recombines TRBV10-1 with TRBJ1-1; D remains unclear. Trimming took off 3 bases at V and 4 bases at J, with 9 bases between the two ends. The CDR3 has 13 amino acids. Germline CDR1 WNHNN, CDR2 SYGVQD (reference sequence). Written as DNA, the CDR3 is TGCGCCAGCAGTGACAGGTTCGGCACTGAAGCTTTCTTT. This sequence encodes CASSDRFGTEAFF.

This sequence joins TRBV29-1 and TRBJ1-2, with TRBD1 matching over 8 bases. The CDR3 has 16 amino acids. The junction had 13 bases not matched to a gene; V was cut back by 3 bases and J by 4 bases. CDR1 SQVTM and CDR2 ANQGSEA come from the germline V gene. CDR3 protein: CSVDSAGGQGVYGYTF. The CDR3 DNA is TGCAGCGTTGATTCGGCCGGTGGACAGGGAGTCTATGGCTACACCTTC.

The V gene is TRBV15, the J gene TRBJ1-4, with D unresolved. Trimming stripped 0 bases from V and 4 bases from J, with 9 bases between. This CDR3 is built from 15 residues. CDR1 and CDR2 from the germline V gene are LNHNV and YYDKDF (reference sequence). The CDR3 DNA is TGTGCCACCAGCAGAGATGCGGGGTTTAATGAAAAACTGTTTTTT. Its translation is CATSRDAGFNEKLFF.